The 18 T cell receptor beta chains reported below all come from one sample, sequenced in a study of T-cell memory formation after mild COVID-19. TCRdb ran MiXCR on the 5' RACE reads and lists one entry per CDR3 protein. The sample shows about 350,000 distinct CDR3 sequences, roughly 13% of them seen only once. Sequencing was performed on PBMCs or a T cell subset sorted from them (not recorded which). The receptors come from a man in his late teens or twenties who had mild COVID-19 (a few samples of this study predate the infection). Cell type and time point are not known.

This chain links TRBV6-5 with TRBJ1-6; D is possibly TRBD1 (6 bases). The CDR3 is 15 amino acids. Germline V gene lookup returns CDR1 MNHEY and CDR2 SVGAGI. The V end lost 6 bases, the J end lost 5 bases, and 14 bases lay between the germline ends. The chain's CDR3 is CASRQGRVDNSPLHF. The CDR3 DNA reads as TGTGCCAGCAGACAGGGTAGGGTCGATAATTCACCCCTCCACTTT.

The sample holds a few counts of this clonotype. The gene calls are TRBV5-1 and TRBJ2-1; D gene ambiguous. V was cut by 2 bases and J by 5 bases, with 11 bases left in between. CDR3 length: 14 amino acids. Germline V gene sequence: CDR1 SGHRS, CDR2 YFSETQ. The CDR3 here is CASSFLGSHNEQFF. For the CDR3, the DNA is TGCGCCAGCAGCTTCCTAGGGTCCCACAATGAGCAGTTCTTC.

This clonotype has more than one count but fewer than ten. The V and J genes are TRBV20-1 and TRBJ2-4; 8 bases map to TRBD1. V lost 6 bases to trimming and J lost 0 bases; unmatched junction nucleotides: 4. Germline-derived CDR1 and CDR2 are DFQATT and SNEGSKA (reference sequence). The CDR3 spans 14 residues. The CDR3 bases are TGCAGTGCCCTGGACAGGGTAGCCAAAAACATTCAGTACTTC. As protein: CSALDRVAKNIQYF.

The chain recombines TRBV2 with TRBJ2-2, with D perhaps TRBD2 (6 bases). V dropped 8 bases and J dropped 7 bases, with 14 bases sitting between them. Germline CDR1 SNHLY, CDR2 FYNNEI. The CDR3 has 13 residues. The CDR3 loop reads CASAGSRYGELFF. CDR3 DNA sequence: TGTGCCAGCGCCGGGAGTAGGTACGGGGAGCTGTTTTTT.

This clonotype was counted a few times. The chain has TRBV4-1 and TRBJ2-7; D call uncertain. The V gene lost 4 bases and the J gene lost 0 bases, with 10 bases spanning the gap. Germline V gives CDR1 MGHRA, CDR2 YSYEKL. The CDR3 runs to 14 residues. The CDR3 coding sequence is TGCGCCAGCAGCCCCCCCTCGAGCTCCTACGAGCAGTACTTC. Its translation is CASSPPSSSYEQYF.

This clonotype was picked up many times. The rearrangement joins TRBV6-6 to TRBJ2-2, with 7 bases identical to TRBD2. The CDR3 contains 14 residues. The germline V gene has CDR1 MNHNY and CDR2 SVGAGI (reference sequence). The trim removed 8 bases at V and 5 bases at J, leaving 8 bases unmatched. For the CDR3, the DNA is TGTGCCAGCGAGGTGCAGGGAGGGACCGGGGAGCTGTTTTTT. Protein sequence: CASEVQGGTGELFF.

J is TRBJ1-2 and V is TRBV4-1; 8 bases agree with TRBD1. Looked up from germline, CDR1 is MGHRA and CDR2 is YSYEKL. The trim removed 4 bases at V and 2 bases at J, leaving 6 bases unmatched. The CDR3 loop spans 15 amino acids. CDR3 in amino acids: CASSRGQAANYGYTF. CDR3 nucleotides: TGCGCCAGCAGCCGGGGACAGGCGGCAAACTATGGCTACACCTTC.

For the CDR3, the DNA is TGTGCCAGCAGTTACAAGGGGGGCTCCTACGAGCAGTACGTC. Its translation: CASSYKGGSYEQYV. The chain uses TRBV6-5 and TRBJ2-7; perhaps D is TRBD1 or TRBD2 (6 bases each). Trimming cost V 2 bases and J 0 bases, with 8 bases left between them. This CDR3 region has 14 residues. Germline CDR1 and CDR2: MNHEY and SVGAGI.

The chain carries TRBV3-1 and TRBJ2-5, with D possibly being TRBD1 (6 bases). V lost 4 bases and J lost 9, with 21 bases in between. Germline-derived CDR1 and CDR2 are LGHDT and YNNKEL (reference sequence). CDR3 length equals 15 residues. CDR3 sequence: CASSLSGTRRRSQYF. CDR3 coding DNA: TGTGCCAGCAGCCTATCCGGGACAAGGAGGAGGTCCCAGTACTTC.

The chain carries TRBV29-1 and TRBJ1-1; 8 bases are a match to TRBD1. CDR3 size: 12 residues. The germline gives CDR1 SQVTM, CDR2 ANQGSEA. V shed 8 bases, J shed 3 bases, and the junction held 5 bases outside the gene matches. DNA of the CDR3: TGCAGCATTAGACAGGGGTACACTGAAGCTTTCTTT. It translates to CSIRQGYTEAFF.

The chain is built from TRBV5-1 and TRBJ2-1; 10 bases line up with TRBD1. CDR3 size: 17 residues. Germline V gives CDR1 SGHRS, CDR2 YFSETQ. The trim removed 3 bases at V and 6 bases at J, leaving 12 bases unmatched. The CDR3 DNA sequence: TGCGCCAGCAGCTGGAATTTTGACAGGGGGCCAAGCAATGAGCAGTTCTTC. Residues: CASSWNFDRGPSNEQFF.

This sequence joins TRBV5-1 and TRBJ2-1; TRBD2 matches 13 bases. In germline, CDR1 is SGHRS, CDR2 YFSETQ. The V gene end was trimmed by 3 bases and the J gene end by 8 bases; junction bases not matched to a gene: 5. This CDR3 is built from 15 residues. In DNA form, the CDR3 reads TGCGCCAGCAGCTCCGGGACTAGCGGGAATGATGAGCAGTTCTTC. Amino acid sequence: CASSSGTSGNDEQFF.

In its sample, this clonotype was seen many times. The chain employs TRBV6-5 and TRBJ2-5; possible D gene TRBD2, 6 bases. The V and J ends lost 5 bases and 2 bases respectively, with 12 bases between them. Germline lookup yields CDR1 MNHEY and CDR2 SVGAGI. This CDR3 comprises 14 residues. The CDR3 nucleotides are TGTGCCAGCAGTCACCGGGGGTGGCAAGAGACCCAGTACTTC. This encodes CASSHRGWQETQYF.

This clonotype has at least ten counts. CDR3 DNA: TGTGCCAGCTCATATGGACAGTATTCCTACAATGAGCAGTTCTTC. Its translation: CASSYGQYSYNEQFF. V and J are TRBV18 and TRBJ2-1, with TRBD1 as a possible D gene (6 bases). The germline gives CDR1 KGHSH, CDR2 LQKENI. Trimming pared 5 bases from V and 1 base from J, leaving 12 bases between. This CDR3 is 15 amino acids long. Filled out from reference TRBV18 and TRBJ2-1, the complete variable domain reads NAGVMQNPRHLVRRRGQEARLRCSPMKGHSHVYWYRQLPEEGLKFMVYLQKENIIDESGMPKERFSAEFPKEGPSILRIQQVVRGDSAAYFCASSYGQYSYNEQFFGPGTRLTVL.

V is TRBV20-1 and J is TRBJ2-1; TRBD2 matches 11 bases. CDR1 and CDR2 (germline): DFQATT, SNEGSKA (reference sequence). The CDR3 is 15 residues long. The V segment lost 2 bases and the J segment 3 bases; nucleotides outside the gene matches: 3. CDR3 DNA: TGCAGTGCTAGAAAAACTAGCGGGGGCTACAATGAGCAGTTCTTC. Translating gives CSARKTSGGYNEQFF.

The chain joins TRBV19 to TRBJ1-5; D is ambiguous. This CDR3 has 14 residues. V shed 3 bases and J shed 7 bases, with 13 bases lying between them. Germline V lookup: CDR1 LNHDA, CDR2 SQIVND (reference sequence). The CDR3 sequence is CASSMWVREQPQHF. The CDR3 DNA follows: TGTGCCAGTAGTATGTGGGTCCGCGAACAGCCCCAGCATTTT.

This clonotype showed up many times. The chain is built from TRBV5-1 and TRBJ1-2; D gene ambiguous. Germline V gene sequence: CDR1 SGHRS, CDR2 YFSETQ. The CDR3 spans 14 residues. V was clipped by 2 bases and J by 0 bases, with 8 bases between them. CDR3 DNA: TGCGCCAGCAGCTTTGAGACTCCTAACTATGGCTACACCTTC. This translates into CASSFETPNYGYTF.

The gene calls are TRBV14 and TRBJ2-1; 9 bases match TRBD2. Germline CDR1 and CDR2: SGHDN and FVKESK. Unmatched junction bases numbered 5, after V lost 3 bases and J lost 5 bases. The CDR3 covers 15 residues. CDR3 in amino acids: CASSHQAGGDNEQFF. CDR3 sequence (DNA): TGTGCCAGCAGCCATCAAGCGGGGGGTGACAATGAGCAGTTCTTC.